This TCR beta chain was sequenced for a study of blood T cell repertoires in COVID-19 (dated by TCRdb to about 2020). Study-level background: The collaborator samples originated in the United States, Italy and Spain and spanned the acute and convalescent phases of COVID-19. The prospective study material was composed of cDNA or gDNA derived from T cells, B-cell-depleted T cells, or PBMCs. Where available, HLA class I and class II types were taken from metadata supplied by the sample provider and were not determined by assay-based typing. The samples were drawn from the first 160 participants of the ongoing ImmuneRACE study and from 1,254 subjects provided by 6 global collaborators. Subjects who had been exposed to COVID-19, were actively infected with it, or had recovered from it provided the deeply sampled blood TCRbeta repertoires that made up the dataset. The repertoires were made available in a free public database intended to serve as a resource for research on the immune response to SARS-CoV-2. Sample metadata almost always included a de-identified subject ID, COVID-19 status, age in years and sex.

Details on this clone: What this receptor recognizes is not known. Per-base quality was not reported, and no clone a single base away is much larger than it.

Beyond this particular receptor, the publication reports: The amount of clinical and demographic metadata varied by source and participant and was provided uncurated.

Including cysteine and phenylalanine, the CDR3 has 14 amino acids. The CDR3 DNA has 42 bases and is translated from base 1. CDR1 and CDR2 are read off the germline V gene as SNHLY and FYNNEI. Deletion took 5 bases off V and 0 bases off J, with a span of 9 bases between the germline ends. Participants in the prospective study were enrolled through a virtual design, were aged about 18 to 89 years, and lived in some 24 United States geographic areas. In the prospective study, participants were assigned to cohorts based on the clinical history participants reported in a screening survey and a study questionnaire. Exposed participants had been in contact, within 2 weeks of entering the study, with a person who had a PCR-confirmed or clinician-diagnosed case of COVID-19. In the prospective study, mobile phlebotomists collected whole blood, serum and a nasopharyngeal or oropharyngeal swab from each participant. Participants in the prospective study had the option to provide additional blood draws and questionnaires over a roughly 2-month period. Prospective study blood samples were shipped either frozen or at room temperature before DNA extraction.

TCRbeta CDR3 regions were amplified from genomic DNA by means of the immunoSEQ Assay, a bias-controlled multiplex PCR. In the original analysis: Within the assay, amplification of reference gene primers was used to estimate how many nucleated cells each sample contained. To quantify the absolute abundance of each unique TCRbeta CDR3 rearrangement, sequence reads were collapsed and filtered. For each sample, productive Simpson clonality was calculated by taking the square root of Simpson's diversity index across productive rearrangements. Drawn from immuneACCESS, this table holds only the in-frame rearrangements with V and J called that TCRdb kept. Clones are partly lost; checked studies trace under half to an unresolved V gene and leave the rest unexplained. D and trimming were read from the DNA, whereas the V and J calls and clone size are those reported in that table. Within this sample are more than 110,000 clones, with approximately 80% of them counted one time only. The ten biggest clones cover approximately 1.6% of the sample.

The specimen was PBMCs or T cells enriched from blood (not recorded which). The sequence was obtained from a woman aged 18-29 years who had been exposed to COVID-19. The rearrangement joined TRBV2 to TRBJ2-3; the D region possibly corresponds to TRBD2 (6 bases align). The nucleotide sequence reads as follows: TGTGCCAGCAGTCCGGGACTTAGCACAGATACGCAGTATTTT. The translation is CASSPGLSTDTQYF.